This TCR beta chain derives from a study of T cell changes during pregnancy in multiple sclerosis. Clones were sequenced by immunoSEQ multiplex PCR, and TCRdb holds only the in-frame ones, with some missing. Of fewer than 95,000 clones listed, 90% to 95% are singletons. This TCR came from a female donor with multiple sclerosis, enrolled in a pregnancy study. The sequencing here drew on peripheral blood, taken in the third trimester of pregnancy.

CDR3 sequence (DNA): TGTGCCAGCAGCCAAGGCTCTCTGACAGGGGGGCCCGGGGAGCTGTTTTTT. It is translated as CASSQGSLTGGPGELFF. The genes are TRBV4-2 and TRBJ2-2; 9 bases map to TRBD1. Trimming cost V 1 base and J 6 bases; bases outside gene matches: 9. The CDR3 is made up of 17 amino acids. Germline V lookup: CDR1 LGHNA, CDR2 YNFKEQ.